This T cell receptor (beta chain) was sequenced during a study of shared clonotypes between healthy human individuals. Germline lookup yields CDR1 SGDLS and CDR2 YYNGEE. This CDR3 has 16 amino acids. Trimming left V 4 bases short and J 2 bases short, with 18 bases between. In the study's own analysis: Without quality scores, immunoSEQ junctional reads could not be filtered like full-length reads. Assay used: immunoSEQ multiplex PCR; TCRdb lists only in-frame clones, some missing. V, J and clone size derive from that table, while D and trimming were established from the DNA sequence. The sample includes roughly 660,000 clones, about nine tenths of them seen just once.

The genes are TRBV9 and TRBJ2-5; weak D call: TRBD1 (6 bases). The TCR sequence derives from a man between 18 and 35 years old in good health. Some clones in this sample may be carry-over from other donors' samples. The sample taken for sequencing was memory CD8+ T cells from PBMCs. The subset here: CD45RO+ cells pooled with CCR7-negative TemRA cells. The CDR3 DNA is TGTGCCAGCAGCCCAGACGAGGGGGTCGGGCAAGAGACCCAGTACTTC. It encodes CASSPDEGVGQETQYF.